This T cell receptor (beta chain) was retrieved from a study of T cell repertoires in cytomegalovirus infection. Study context: From public TCR beta signatures came an indication of both CMV infection and matching HLA type.

The CDR3 is 14 residues long. The germline V gene encodes CDR1 SGHDT and CDR2 YYEEEE. With V trimmed by 5 bases and J by 10 bases, 14 bases remained unmatched. Study-wide results and caveats: Public TCR beta family frequency separated CMV-and-HLA carriers, including in an independent cohort.

This clonotype was seen a few times. Its antigen is as yet unknown. TCRdb redid the calling of the reads with MiXCR, one entry per CDR3 protein. Of hundreds of thousands of distinct CDR3 sequences listed, 33% are singletons. The chain links TRBV5-6 to TRBJ1-1, with 7 bases that match TRBD1. The sequence was collected from a human donor in good health (CMV status not recorded). Some clones in this sample may be carry-over from other donors' samples. Sequenced here: cultured PBMCs, sampled from culture after CMV antigen stimulation. The CDR3 region has the DNA TGTGCCAGCAGGTATGGACAGGCCGTATCGGGAGCTTTCTTT. Protein sequence: CASRYGQAVSGAFF.